Below are 4 T cell receptor beta chains sequenced from a single sample in a study of blood T cell repertoires in COVID-19. TCRdb's copy holds only in-frame clones and misses some; the assay was immunoSEQ multiplex PCR. The profile shows about 200,000 clones, over 60% of them singletons. The sample was peripheral blood. The receptors come from a woman in her 70s with acute or convalescent COVID-19.

The genes are TRBV2 and TRBJ2-5; D perhaps matches TRBD1 (6 bases). The CDR3 loop spans 13 amino acids. Deletions cut 7 bases from V and 1 base from J, with 10 bases between. Germline V gene lookup returns CDR1 SNHLY and CDR2 FYNNEI. CDR3 bases: TGTGCCAGCAAATTGGACAGCCAAGAGACCCAGTACTTC. Protein: CASKLDSQETQYF.

This clone occurred once. The J gene is TRBJ1-2, the V gene TRBV4-2, with D perhaps matching TRBD1 (6 bases). Germline lookup yields CDR1 LGHNA and CDR2 YNFKEQ. The CDR3 is 19 amino acids. Trimming pared 5 bases from V and 5 bases from J, leaving 30 bases between. CDR3: CASSAQGSGAAYLLYGYTF. The CDR3 DNA reads as TGTGCCAGCAGCGCCCAGGGGTCAGGGGCAGCTTACCTACTTTATGGCTACACCTTC.

The chain employs TRBV5-8 and TRBJ1-2, with 8 nucleotides matching TRBD1. Germline V CDR1 and CDR2: SGHTS, YDEGEE. The CDR3 totals 15 residues. With V trimmed by 4 bases and J by 4 bases, 9 bases remained unmatched. CDR3 sequence (DNA): TGTGCCAGCAGCCTCCGGGACAGGACCTCCTATGGCTACACCTTC. This translates into CASSLRDRTSYGYTF.

This chain connects TRBV9 to TRBJ2-1, with D possibly being TRBD1 (7 bases). This CDR3 is 15 amino acids long. The V gene's germline CDR1 is SGDLS and CDR2 YYNGEE. The V end lost 0 bases, the J end lost 6 bases, and 13 bases lay between the germline ends. The CDR3 here is CASSVGPRGANEQFF. As DNA, the CDR3 is TGTGCCAGCAGCGTAGGTCCCAGGGGGGCCAATGAGCAGTTCTTC.